This T cell receptor beta chain derives from a study of glioma-infiltrating T cells. Amplification of TCR alpha and beta CDR3 regions from RNA used iRepertoire nested multiplex PCR. TCRdb independently ran MiXCR on the multiplex PCR reads; one entry per CDR3 protein. Among about 93,000 distinct CDR3 sequences listed, roughly 40% were seen once. The CDR3 totals 15 residues. The V and J ends lost 5 bases and 2 bases, in that order; junction bases with no gene match: 6. Germline V lookup: CDR1 SGHVS, CDR2 FQNEAQ. The TCR was taken from a human donor with low-grade glioma or glioblastoma, undergoing nonglioma brain surgery, or in good health (not recorded which). Specimen: glioma tissue, nonneoplastic brain tissue, or PBMCs (not recorded which). The chain joins TRBV7-8 to TRBJ2-3; the match to TRBD1 covers 8 bases. CDR3 sequence: CASSIRTGNTDTQYF. The CDR3, as DNA: TGTGCCAGCAGCATAAGGACAGGGAACACAGATACGCAGTATTTT.